Listed here are 15 T cell receptor beta chains from one sample, sequenced in a study of blood T cells in healthy people across ages. For the second PCR, which ran for about 6 to 12 cycles, a sample-barcoded 5' primer and a J-beta primer mix were used. TCRdb called the 5' RACE reads again in MiXCR, with one record for every CDR3 protein. The sample yields about a million distinct CDR3 sequences, around 48% seen once. Sequences were obtained from blood. The receptors come from a man aged 25 to 45 in good health.

This clonotype has more than one count but fewer than ten. This chain uses TRBV7-9 with TRBJ2-1; 7 nucleotides match TRBD1. J lost 5 bases, V lost 3 bases, and 13 bases had no gene match. The CDR3 spans 17 residues. Germline CDR1 reads SEHNR; CDR2 reads FQNEAQ (reference sequence). The DNA of the CDR3 is TGTGCCAGCAGCTTCCCCCCGGACAGGTTGACCCACAATGAGCAGTTCTTC. Its protein is CASSFPPDRLTHNEQFF. Looking up the rest from reference TRBV7-9 and TRBJ2-1 gives the full variable domain: DTGVSQNPRHKITKRGQNVTFRCDPISEHNRLYWYRQTLGQGPEFLTYFQNEAQLEKSRLLSDRFSAERPKGSFSTLEIQRTEQGDSAMYLCASSFPPDRLTHNEQFFGPGTRLTVL.

V usage is TRBV19 and J usage is TRBJ1-5; D not certain. The V gene lost 6 bases and the J gene lost 7 bases, with 10 bases spanning the gap. Germline V gene sequence: CDR1 LNHDA, CDR2 SQIVND (reference sequence). The CDR3 covers 12 residues. Here the CDR3 reads CASRLPGQPQHF. CDR3 nucleotide sequence: TGTGCCAGTAGACTCCCGGGCCAGCCCCAGCATTTT.

The V call is TRBV6-2 or TRBV6-3, the J call TRBJ2-1, with TRBD2 identical over 8 bases. Germline CDR1 is MNHEY and CDR2 is SVGEGT. V dropped 0 bases and J dropped 8; count of bases not matched to a gene: 6. This CDR3 is built from 15 residues. The DNA of the CDR3 is TGTGCCAGCAGTTACTCCCTGCTCGGGAGGGATGAGCAGTTCTTC. Its translation is CASSYSLLGRDEQFF.

For this clonotype: This may come from a read error, since a much larger clone is one base off. The rearrangement links TRBV4-2 to TRBJ2-7, with D unclear. This CDR3 comprises 14 residues. Looked up from germline, CDR1 is LGHNA and CDR2 is YNFKEQ. The CDR3 here is CASSQGSHSYERYF. In nucleotides, the CDR3 is TGTGCCAGCAGCCAAGGGTCCCACTCCTACGAGCGGTACTTC.

The rearrangement links TRBV3-1 to TRBJ2-4; D unclear. Trimming left V 0 bases short and J 13 bases short, with 7 bases between. The germline CDR1 and CDR2 sequences are LGHDT and YNNKEL (reference sequence). This CDR3 is built from 11 residues. This CDR3 is CASSQDGQQYF. The CDR3 bases are TGTGCCAGCAGCCAAGACGGGCAGCAGTACTTC.

This clonotype appeared a single time. One end of the junction is discordant with germline, which a read error may explain. This sequence joins TRBV30 and TRBJ2-6, with D tentatively TRBD1 (5 bases). Per the germline V gene, CDR1 is GTSNPN and CDR2 is SVGIG (reference sequence). The CDR3 loop spans 14 amino acids. The CDR3 DNA sequence: TGTGCCTGGAGTTTGTACTCTGGGGCCGACGTCCTGACTTTC. Translation: CAWSLYSGADVLTF.

This clonotype was picked up a small number of times. This chain connects TRBV6-2 or TRBV6-3 to TRBJ1-2, with D tentatively TRBD1 (5 bases). Per the germline V gene, CDR1 is MNHEY and CDR2 is SVGEGT. V gave up 5 bases and J gave up 8 bases, with 18 bases separating them. CDR3 size: 14 residues. The CDR3 here is CASSQLYRRDGYTF. The CDR3 DNA reads as TGTGCCAGCAGTCAATTGTACCGACGGGACGGCTACACCTTC.

V is TRBV7-9 and J is TRBJ1-4, with a tentative D call TRBD1 (5 bases). CDR3 size: 16 residues. V was shortened by 5 bases and J by 0 bases, with 13 bases between the two germline ends. CDR1 and CDR2 (germline): SEHNR, FQNEAQ (reference sequence). CDR3 in DNA: TGTGCCAGCAGCCAAGACCAGGGAACAACTAATGAAAAACTGTTTTTT. This encodes CASSQDQGTTNEKLFF.

The rearrangement links TRBV20-1 to TRBJ2-1; D unresolved. Germline V lookup: CDR1 DFQATT, CDR2 SNEGSKA (reference sequence). The CDR3 is 14 residues long. Trimming pared 0 bases from V and 12 bases from J, leaving 18 bases between. CDR3 region: CSARDAGRVDRQFF. The CDR3 bases are TGCAGTGCTAGAGATGCCGGACGCGTCGATCGGCAGTTCTTC.

This clonotype was counted once. V usage is TRBV3-1 and J usage is TRBJ2-3, with a tentative D call TRBD2 (6 bases). CDR1 is LGHDT and CDR2 is YNNKEL in the germline V gene (reference sequence). Trimming left V 0 bases short and J 7 bases short, with 11 bases between. The CDR3 sequence is 14 residues long. CDR3: CASSQESGGYTQYF. As DNA, the CDR3 is TGTGCCAGCAGCCAAGAAAGTGGAGGGTATACGCAGTATTTT.

The gene calls are TRBV4-3 and TRBJ2-5; 12 bases fit TRBD2. V lost 1 base to trimming and J lost 2 bases; unmatched junction nucleotides: 2. CDR1 LGHNA and CDR2 YSLEER come from the germline V gene. The CDR3 has 16 residues. The CDR3 protein is CASSQGTSGIQETQYF. In nucleotides, the CDR3 is TGCGCCAGCAGCCAAGGGACTAGCGGGATACAAGAGACCCAGTACTTC.

About this clonotype itself: One end of the junction varies from germline; a read error may be responsible. The chain joins TRBV7-9 to TRBJ2-4; D is possibly TRBD2 (6 bases). CDR3 length: 15 amino acids. Germline V gene data show CDR1 as SEHNR and CDR2 as FQNEAQ (reference sequence). In DNA, the CDR3 is TGTACCAGCAGTTACCGGGACTCGGGCAAAAACATTCAGTACTTC. It codes for CTSSYRDSGKNIQYF.

The rearrangement links TRBV27 to TRBJ2-7; 9 bases fit TRBD2. From germline, CDR1 is MNHEY and CDR2 SMNVEV (reference sequence). The V segment lost 0 bases and the J segment 2 bases; nucleotides outside the gene matches: 5. The CDR3 contains 16 residues. CDR3 bases: TGTGCCAGCAGTTTATCTTGGCTAGCGGGAACCTACGAGCAGTACTTC. It specifies CASSLSWLAGTYEQYF.

Points on this clonotype: One end of the junction does not line up with germline, which may come from a read error. The chain couples TRBV7-2 to TRBJ2-1; D is uncertain. Per the germline V gene, CDR1 is SGHTA and CDR2 is FQGNSA. The CDR3 length is 16 residues. CDR3 coding DNA: TGTGCCAGCGGCTTGAAGGCTACGTTCTCCTACAATGAGCAGTTCTTC. It translates to CASGLKATFSYNEQFF.

This clonotype was picked up many times. The chain is built from TRBV29-1 and TRBJ2-7, with 8 bases lining up with TRBD2. CDR1 SQVTM and CDR2 ANQGSEA come from the germline V gene. After removal of 3 bases from V and 5 bases from J, the junction contained 3 bases not matched to a gene. This CDR3 has 12 residues. CDR3 in amino acids: CSVDRGGNEQYF. CDR3 in DNA: TGCAGCGTTGATCGGGGGGGAAACGAGCAGTACTTC.